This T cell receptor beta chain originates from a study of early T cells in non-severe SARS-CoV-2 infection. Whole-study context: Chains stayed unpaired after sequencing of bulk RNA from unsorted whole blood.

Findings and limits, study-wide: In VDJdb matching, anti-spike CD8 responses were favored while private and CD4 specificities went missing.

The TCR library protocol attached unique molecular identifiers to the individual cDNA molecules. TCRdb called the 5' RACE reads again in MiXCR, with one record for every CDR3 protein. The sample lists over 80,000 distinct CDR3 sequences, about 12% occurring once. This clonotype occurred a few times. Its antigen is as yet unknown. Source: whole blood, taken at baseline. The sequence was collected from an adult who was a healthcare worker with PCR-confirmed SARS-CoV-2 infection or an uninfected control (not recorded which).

The CDR3 here is CASSDGKGQRKTQYF. The CDR3 region has the DNA TGTGCCAGCAGTGATGGTAAGGGCCAAAGGAAGACCCAGTACTTC. The rearrangement links TRBV6-1 to TRBJ2-5, with D unclear. The CDR3 is 15 amino acids. The V and J ends lost 3 bases and 6 bases respectively, with 17 bases between them. CDR1 is MNHNS and CDR2 is SASEGT in the germline V gene.